The 10 T cell receptor beta chains below were found in one sample sequenced in a study of vaccination and CD4 T cells after COVID-19. These receptors' antigens are unknown. An Oncomine TCR Beta short-read assay was used to sequence the DNA from cultured CD4+ T cells. Via MiXCR, TCRdb re-called the PCR reads, giving one row per CDR3 protein. This sample has 15,000 to 20,000 distinct CDR3 sequences, with approximately 44% found just once. Time point described: late sampling 161 to 241 days after vaccination in a few convalescent patients. The treatment here: approximately nine-day PBMC culture with coronavirus spike peptide pools or control peptides (ViraFEST assay). Sequenced here: CD4+ T cells from blood, cultured in vitro, sampled about 7 months after SARS-CoV-2 vaccination. These TCRs come from a human donor who had recovered from COVID-19.

J is TRBJ1-4 and V is TRBV7-6; TRBD1 matches 9 bases. The V segment lost 5 bases and the J segment 10 bases; nucleotides outside the gene matches: 8. CDR1 is SGHVS and CDR2 is FNYEAQ in the germline V gene. The CDR3 extends over 14 amino acids. As DNA, the CDR3 is TGTGCCAGCAGCCTAGACAGGGGGGTCGGAAAACTGTTTTTT. It encodes CASSLDRGVGKLFF.

This clonotype has a handful of counts. The V call is TRBV4-2, the J call TRBJ2-3; TRBD1 matches 10 bases. Germline V lookup: CDR1 LGHNA, CDR2 YNFKEQ. The CDR3 has 17 amino acids. The junction had 7 bases not matched to a gene; V was cut back by 0 bases and J by 4 bases. As DNA, the CDR3 is TGTGCCAGCAGCCAAGACCCTTTGGGACAGGGGTCAGATACGCAGTATTTT. It codes for CASSQDPLGQGSDTQYF.

This clonotype is termed medium-sized. The chain links TRBV7-8 to TRBJ1-1; possible D gene TRBD1, 5 bases. CDR3 size: 15 residues. Germline-derived CDR1 and CDR2 are SGHVS and FQNEAQ. V was trimmed by 5 bases and J by 3 bases, leaving 16 bases between them. The CDR3 sequence is CASSGEASGDTEAFF. The CDR3 DNA follows: TGTGCCAGCAGCGGAGAGGCTTCGGGGGACACTGAAGCTTTCTTT.

The rearrangement links TRBV2 to TRBJ2-5, with no clear D. The CDR3 sequence is 14 residues long. V was shortened by 8 bases and J by 5 bases, with 18 bases between the two germline ends. Looked up from germline, CDR1 is SNHLY and CDR2 is FYNNEI. CDR3 in DNA: TGTGCCAGCCCCGGTCCACCCGGGTTTGAGACCCAGTACTTC. As protein: CASPGPPGFETQYF.

V gene TRBV2 combines with J gene TRBJ1-2; D is perhaps TRBD1 (6 bases). The germline V gene has CDR1 SNHLY and CDR2 FYNNEI. The CDR3 runs 13 residues. Trimming removed 7 bases from V and 6 bases from J, with 15 bases in between. The CDR3 here is CASTEGVWDGYTF. The DNA of the CDR3 is TGTGCCAGCACCGAGGGGGTTTGGGATGGCTACACCTTC.

This clonotype has just a few counts. The rearrangement joins TRBV2 to TRBJ2-3; maybe TRBD1 (5 bases). Germline V lookup: CDR1 SNHLY, CDR2 FYNNEI. CDR3 length: 14 residues. Deletions cut 2 bases from V and 4 bases from J, with 10 bases between. The CDR3 DNA sequence: TGTGCCAGCAGTGAACAGGGCGTAGCAGATACGCAGTATTTT. The encoded protein is CASSEQGVADTQYF.

This clonotype was seen only once. V gene TRBV7-9 combines with J gene TRBJ2-1, with D hard to call. The CDR3 length is 14 residues. V was trimmed by 2 bases and J by 6 bases, leaving 11 bases between them. The germline gives CDR1 SEHNR, CDR2 FQNEAQ (reference sequence). CDR3: CASSLTQSSNEQFF. CDR3 in DNA: TGTGCCAGCAGCTTAACACAAAGTAGCAATGAGCAGTTCTTC.

The genes are TRBV5-1 and TRBJ2-3; the D gene is possibly TRBD2 (6 bases). The V end was cut by 0 bases, the J end by 3 bases, with 14 bases between. The germline V gene encodes CDR1 SGHRS and CDR2 YFSETQ. The CDR3 totals 16 residues. CDR3 DNA sequence: TGCGCCAGCAGCTTGGGGAGGGTTTCGGTTACAGATACGCAGTATTTT. This encodes CASSLGRVSVTDTQYF.

The V and J genes are TRBV20-1 and TRBJ2-3; D is uncertain. V was clipped by 1 base and J by 10 bases, with 15 bases between them. This CDR3 has 13 amino acids. The germline V gene has CDR1 DFQATT and CDR2 SNEGSKA (reference sequence). The CDR3 DNA reads TGCAGTGCTAGAGTCAGCTCCGTGGTTGCGCAGTATTTT. This sequence encodes CSARVSSVVAQYF.

The rearrangement uses TRBV18 and TRBJ1-1, with TRBD1 matching 10 bases. Germline V CDR1 and CDR2: KGHSH, LQKENI. CDR3 length: 17 residues. The trim removed 4 bases at V and 5 bases at J, leaving 13 bases unmatched. The CDR3 nucleotides are TGTGCCAGCTCACGACTATGGACAGGGGGTCCGGGGACTGAAGCTTTCTTT. Its protein is CASSRLWTGGPGTEAFF.